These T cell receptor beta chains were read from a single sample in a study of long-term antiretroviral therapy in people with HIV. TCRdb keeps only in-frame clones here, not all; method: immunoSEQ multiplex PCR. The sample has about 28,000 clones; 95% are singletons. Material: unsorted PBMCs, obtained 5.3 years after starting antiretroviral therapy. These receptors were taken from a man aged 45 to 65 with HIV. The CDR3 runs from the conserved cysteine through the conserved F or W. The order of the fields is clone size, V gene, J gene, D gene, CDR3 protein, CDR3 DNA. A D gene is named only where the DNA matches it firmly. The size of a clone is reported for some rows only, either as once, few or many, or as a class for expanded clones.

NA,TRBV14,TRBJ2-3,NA,CASSQGRNRGTDTQYF,TGTGCCAGCAGCCAAGGACGGAACAGGGGCACAGATACGCAGTATTTT
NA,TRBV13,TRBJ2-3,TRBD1,CASSSRGRLDSGTDTQYF,TGTGCCAGCAGCTCGAGGGGGCGGCTAGACTCGGGCACAGATACGCAGTATTTT
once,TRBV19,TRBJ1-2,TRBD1,CASRTGERDYGYTF,TGTGCCAGTAGAACAGGGGAGAGGGACTATGGCTACACCTTC
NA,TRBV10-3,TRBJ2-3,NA,CAISESRPDTQYF,TGTGCCATCAGTGAGTCAAGGCCAGATACGCAGTATTTT
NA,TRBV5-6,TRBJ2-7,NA,CASSFISGAAYEQYF,TGTGCCAGCAGCTTCATATCGGGCGCAGCCTACGAGCAGTACTTC
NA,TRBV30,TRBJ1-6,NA,CAWSSDNSPLHF,TGTGCCTGGAGCTCCGACAATTCACCCCTCCACTTT
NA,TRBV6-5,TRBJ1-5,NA,CASRGLYSNQPQHF,TGTGCCAGTCGTGGTCTTTATAGCAATCAGCCCCAGCATTTT
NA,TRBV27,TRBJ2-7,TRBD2,CASSGAGSEQYF,TGTGCCAGCAGCGGAGCGGGGTCCGAGCAGTACTTC
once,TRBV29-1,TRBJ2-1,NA,CSVEDLYSDYNEQFF,TGCAGCGTTGAAGATCTATATTCTGACTACAATGAGCAGTTCTTC
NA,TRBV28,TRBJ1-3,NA,CASSGNTIYF,TGTGCTAGCTCTGGAAACACCATATATTTT
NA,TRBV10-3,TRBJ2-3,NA,CAISEIDTQYF,TGTGCCATCAGTGAGATAGATACGCAGTATTTT
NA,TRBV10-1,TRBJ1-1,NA,CASSEGDREAFF,TGCGCCAGCAGTGAGGGAGACAGGGAAGCTTTCTTT
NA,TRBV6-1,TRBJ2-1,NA,CASSMGSEQFF,TGTGCCAGCAGTATGGGGTCTGAGCAGTTCTTC
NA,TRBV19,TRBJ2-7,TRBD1,CASSGTVTSYEQYF,TGTGCCAGTAGCGGGACAGTGACCTCCTACGAGCAGTACTTC
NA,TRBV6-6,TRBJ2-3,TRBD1,CASRYRGDGDTQYF,TGTGCCAGCAGGTACAGGGGAGATGGAGATACGCAGTATTTT
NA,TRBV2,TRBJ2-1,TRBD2,CASSEAGTSGGGSYNEQFF,TGTGCCAGCAGTGAAGCGGGGACTAGCGGGGGGGGTTCCTACAATGAGCAGTTCTTC
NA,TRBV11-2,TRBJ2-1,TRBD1,CASSFHNNRGFSYNEQFF,TGTGCCAGCAGCTTCCATAATAACAGGGGCTTCTCCTACAATGAGCAGTTCTTC
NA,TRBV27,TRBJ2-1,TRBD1,CASSPEGQVYNEQFF,TGTGCCAGTTCCCCCGAGGGACAGGTTTACAATGAGCAGTTCTTC
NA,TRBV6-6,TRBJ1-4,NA,CASSYNREKLFF,TGTGCCAGCAGTTACAACAGGGAAAAACTGTTTTTT
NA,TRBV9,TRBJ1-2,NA,CASSGISEVYTF,TGTGCCAGCAGCGGCATTTCGGAGGTCTACACCTTC
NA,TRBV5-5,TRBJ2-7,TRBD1,CASSFGQGRDEQYF,TGTGCCAGCAGCTTCGGACAGGGGAGGGACGAGCAGTACTTC
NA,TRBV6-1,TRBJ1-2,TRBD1,CASSSERRQGAGYTF,TGTGCCAGCAGTTCTGAACGGAGGCAGGGGGCTGGCTACACCTTC
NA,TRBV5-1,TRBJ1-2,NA,CASSLGQDYGYTF,TGCGCCAGCAGCTTGGGACAGGACTATGGCTACACCTTC
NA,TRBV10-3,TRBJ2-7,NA,CAISDTAYEQYF,TGTGCCATCAGTGACACAGCTTACGAGCAGTACTTC
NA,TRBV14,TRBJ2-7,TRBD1,CASSQWYTGVSNEQYF,TGTGCCAGCAGCCAATGGTACACAGGGGTTAGCAACGAGCAGTACTTC
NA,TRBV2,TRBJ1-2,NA,CASSDAMNYGYTF,TGTGCCAGCAGTGATGCGATGAACTATGGCTACACCTTC
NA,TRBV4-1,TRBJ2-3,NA,CASSQGAGFTDTQYF,TGCGCCAGCAGCCAAGGGGCGGGTTTCACAGATACGCAGTATTTT
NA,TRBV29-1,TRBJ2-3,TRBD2,CSVEGARGGTDTQYF,TGCAGCGTTGAAGGGGCGCGGGGGGGAACAGATACGCAGTATTTT
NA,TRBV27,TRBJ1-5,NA,CASSPYSNQPQHF,TGTGCCAGCAGTCCGTATAGCAATCAGCCCCAGCATTTT
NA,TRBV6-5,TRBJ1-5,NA,CASTGDWGPDQPQHF,TGTGCCAGCACCGGTGACTGGGGGCCGGATCAGCCCCAGCATTTT
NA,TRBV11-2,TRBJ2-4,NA,CASRPVGQEIAKNIQYF,TGTGCCAGCAGACCCGTCGGGCAAGAAATAGCCAAAAACATTCAGTACTTC
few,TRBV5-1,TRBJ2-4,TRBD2,CASSQTPSGGGKNIQYF,TGCGCCAGCAGCCAAACACCTTCGGGGGGAGGCAAAAACATTCAGTACTTC
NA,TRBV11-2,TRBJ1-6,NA,CASSSRTDYNSPLHF,TGTGCCAGCAGCTCCCGGACAGATTATAATTCACCCCTCCACTTT
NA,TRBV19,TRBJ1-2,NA,CASSISALNYGYTF,TGTGCCAGTAGTATCTCCGCACTTAACTATGGCTACACCTTC
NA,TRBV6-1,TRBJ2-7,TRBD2,CASIGGIRYEQYF,TGTGCCAGCATCGGGGGGATTCGCTACGAGCAGTACTTC